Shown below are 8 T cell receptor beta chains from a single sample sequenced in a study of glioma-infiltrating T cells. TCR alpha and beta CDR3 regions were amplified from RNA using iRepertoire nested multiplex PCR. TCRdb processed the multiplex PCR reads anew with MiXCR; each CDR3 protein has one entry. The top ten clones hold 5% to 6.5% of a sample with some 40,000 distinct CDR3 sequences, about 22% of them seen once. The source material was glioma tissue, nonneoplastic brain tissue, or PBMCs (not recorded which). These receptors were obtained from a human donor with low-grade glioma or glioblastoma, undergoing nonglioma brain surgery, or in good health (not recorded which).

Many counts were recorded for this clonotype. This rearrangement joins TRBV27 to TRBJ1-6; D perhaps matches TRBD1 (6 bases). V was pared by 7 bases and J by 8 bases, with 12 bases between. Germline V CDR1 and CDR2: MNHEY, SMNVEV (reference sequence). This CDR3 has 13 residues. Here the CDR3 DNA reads TGTGCCAGCAAGGGAGGGGGTTATTCACCCCTCCACTTT. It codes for CASKGGGYSPLHF.

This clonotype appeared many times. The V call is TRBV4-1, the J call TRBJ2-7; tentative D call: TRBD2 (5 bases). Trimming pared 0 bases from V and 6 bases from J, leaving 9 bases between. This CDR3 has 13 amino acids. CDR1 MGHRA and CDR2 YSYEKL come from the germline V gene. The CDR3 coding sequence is TGCGCCAGCAGCCAAGATTCCGGGGTCGAGCAGTACGTC. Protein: CASSQDSGVEQYV.

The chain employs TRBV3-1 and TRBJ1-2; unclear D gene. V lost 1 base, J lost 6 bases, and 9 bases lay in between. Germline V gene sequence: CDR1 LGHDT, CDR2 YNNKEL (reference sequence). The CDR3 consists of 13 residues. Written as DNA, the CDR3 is TGTGCCAGCAGCCAAGGCCAAAGGGATGGCTACACCTTC. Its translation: CASSQGQRDGYTF. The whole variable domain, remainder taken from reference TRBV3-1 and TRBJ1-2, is DTAVSQTPKYLVTQMGNDKSIKCEQNLGHDTMYWYKQDSKKFLKIMFSYNNKELIINETVPNRFSPKSPDKAHLNLHINSLELGDSAVYFCASSQGQRDGYTFGSGTRLTVV.

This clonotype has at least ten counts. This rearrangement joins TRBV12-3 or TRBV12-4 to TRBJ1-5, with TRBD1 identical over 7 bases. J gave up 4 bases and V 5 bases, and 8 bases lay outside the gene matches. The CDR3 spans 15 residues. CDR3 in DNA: TGTGCCAGCAGTGTATCGGGACAGCATAATCAGCCCCAGCATTTT. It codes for CASSVSGQHNQPQHF.

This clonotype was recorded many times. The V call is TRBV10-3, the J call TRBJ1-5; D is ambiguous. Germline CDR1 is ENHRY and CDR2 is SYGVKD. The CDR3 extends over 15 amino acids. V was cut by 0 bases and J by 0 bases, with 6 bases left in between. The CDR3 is CAISESGYSNQPQHF. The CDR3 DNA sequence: TGTGCCATCAGTGAGTCTGGATATAGCAATCAGCCCCAGCATTTT.

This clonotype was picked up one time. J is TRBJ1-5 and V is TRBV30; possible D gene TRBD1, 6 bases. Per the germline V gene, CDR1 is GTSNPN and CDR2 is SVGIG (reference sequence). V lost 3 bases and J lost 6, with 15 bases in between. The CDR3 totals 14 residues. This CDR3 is CAWSGGYRAQPQHF. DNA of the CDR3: TGTGCCTGGAGCGGGGGCTACAGGGCTCAGCCCCAGCATTTT.

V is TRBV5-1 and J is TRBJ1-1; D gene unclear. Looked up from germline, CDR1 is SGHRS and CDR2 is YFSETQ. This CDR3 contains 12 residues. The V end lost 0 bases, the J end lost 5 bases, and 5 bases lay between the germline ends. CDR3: CASSLAWTEAFF. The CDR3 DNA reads TGCGCCAGCAGCTTGGCCTGGACTGAAGCTTTCTTT.

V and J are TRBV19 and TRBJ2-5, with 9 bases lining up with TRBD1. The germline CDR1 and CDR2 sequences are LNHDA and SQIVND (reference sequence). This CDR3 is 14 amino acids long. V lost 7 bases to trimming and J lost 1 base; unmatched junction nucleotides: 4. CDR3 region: CASNMDRGQETQYF. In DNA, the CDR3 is TGTGCCAGTAATATGGACAGGGGCCAAGAGACCCAGTACTTC.